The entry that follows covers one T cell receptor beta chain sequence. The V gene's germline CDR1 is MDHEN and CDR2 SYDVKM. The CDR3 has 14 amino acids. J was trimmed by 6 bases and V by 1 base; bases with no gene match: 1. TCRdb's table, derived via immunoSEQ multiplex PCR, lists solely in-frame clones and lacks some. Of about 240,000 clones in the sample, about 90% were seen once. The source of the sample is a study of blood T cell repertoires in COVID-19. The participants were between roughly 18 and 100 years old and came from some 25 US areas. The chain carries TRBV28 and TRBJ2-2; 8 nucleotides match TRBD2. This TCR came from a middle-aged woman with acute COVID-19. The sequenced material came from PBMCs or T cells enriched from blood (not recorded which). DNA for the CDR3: TGTGCCAGCAGTTTATCGGGGGGGGCCGGGGAGCTGTTTTTT. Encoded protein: CASSLSGGAGELFF.